The 10 T cell receptor beta chains below all came from one sample that was sequenced in a study of OX40 agonist ivuxolimab in advanced cancers. Profiling relied on immunoSEQ multiplex PCR, and the TCRdb table lists in-frame clones only, not all of them. The sample lists 70,000 to 100,000 clones, 65% to 90% occurring once. The sequencing used CD4+ or CD8+ T cells sorted from blood, collected in a trial of the OX40 agonist ivuxolimab. All receptors come from an adult with an advanced solid tumor such as melanoma, head and neck, liver or kidney cancer.

The rearrangement joins TRBV6-5 to TRBJ2-1; 7 nucleotides match TRBD2. The CDR3 spans 13 residues. Germline CDR1 MNHEY, CDR2 SVGAGI. The V segment lost 7 bases and the J segment 4 bases; nucleotides outside the gene matches: 4. This chain's CDR3 is CASTASGYNEQFF. In nucleotides, the CDR3 is TGTGCCAGCACGGCTAGCGGATACAATGAGCAGTTCTTC.

The V call is TRBV15, the J call TRBJ1-2, with 8 bases that match TRBD1. The CDR3 spans 13 residues. Germline CDR1 LNHNV, CDR2 YYDKDF (reference sequence). The junction had 4 bases not matched to a gene; V was cut back by 6 bases and J by 4 bases. For the CDR3, the DNA is TGTGCCACCAGAAAGACAGGGGTCTATGGCTACACCTTC. Protein product: CATRKTGVYGYTF. The variable domain in full, completed from reference TRBV15 and TRBJ1-2, reads DAMVIQNPRYQVTQFGKPVTLSCSQTLNHNVMYWYQQKSSQAPKLLFHYYDKDFNNEADTPDNFQSRRPNTSFCFLDIRSPGLGDTAMYLCATRKTGVYGYTFGSGTRLTVV.

V usage is TRBV9 and J usage is TRBJ1-2, with 9 bases fitting TRBD1. The germline V gene has CDR1 SGDLS and CDR2 YYNGEE. The V gene end was trimmed by 0 bases and the J gene end by 7 bases; junction bases not matched to a gene: 13. The CDR3 consists of 17 residues. CDR3 amino acids: CASSVASRGGQGFGYTF. In DNA form, the CDR3 reads TGTGCCAGCAGCGTAGCGTCGAGAGGAGGACAGGGGTTTGGCTACACCTTC.

The chain combines TRBV18 with TRBJ2-2; D gene ambiguous. The CDR3 sequence is 15 residues long. V gave up 2 bases and J gave up 1 base, with 8 bases separating them. Germline assignment: CDR1 KGHSH and CDR2 LQKENI. CDR3 in amino acids: CASSPEALNTGELFF. The CDR3 DNA follows: TGTGCCAGCTCACCAGAGGCCCTGAACACCGGGGAGCTGTTTTTT.

This clone came up a few times. The CDR3 is CAWSHGLAGSTGELFF. CDR3 DNA: TGTGCCTGGAGTCATGGACTAGCGGGGAGCACCGGGGAGCTGTTTTTT. The chain links TRBV30 to TRBJ2-2, with 12 positions matching TRBD2. The ends lost 2 bases at V and 4 bases at J; junction bases unmatched: 5. Per the germline V gene, CDR1 is GTSNPN and CDR2 is SVGIG (reference sequence). This CDR3 has 16 amino acids.

The rearrangement links TRBV6-5 to TRBJ1-1; a possible D gene is TRBD1 (5 bases). The CDR3 is made up of 14 amino acids. Germline CDR1 and CDR2: MNHEY and SVGAGI. V was shortened by 5 bases and J by 1 base, with 11 bases between the two germline ends. CDR3 sequence reads: CASSPDMWNTEAFF. The CDR3 DNA follows: TGTGCCAGCAGTCCGGACATGTGGAACACTGAAGCTTTCTTT.

The chain combines TRBV29-1 with TRBJ2-7; D gene uncertain. The CDR3 sequence is 12 residues long. Between the trimmed V and J ends, which lost 3 bases and 0 bases, there was a span of 6 bases. The V gene's germline CDR1 is SQVTM and CDR2 ANQGSEA. The CDR3 here is CSVELPSYEQYF. The CDR3 bases are TGCAGCGTTGAGCTCCCCTCCTACGAGCAGTACTTC.

The genes are TRBV6-5 and TRBJ2-2; 9 bases map to TRBD1. CDR3 length: 16 residues. Unmatched junction bases numbered 4, after V lost 0 bases and J lost 5 bases. In germline, CDR1 is MNHEY, CDR2 SVGAGI. Here the CDR3 reads CASSYSGTGFTGELFF. The CDR3 DNA reads TGTGCCAGCAGTTACTCCGGGACAGGGTTTACCGGGGAGCTGTTTTTT.

The chain carries TRBV25-1 and TRBJ2-7, with a possible D match to TRBD1 (5 bases). CDR1 is MGHDK and CDR2 is SYGVNS in the germline V gene. V was cut by 1 base and J by 2 bases, with 9 bases left in between. This CDR3 is built from 14 residues. As DNA, the CDR3 is TGTGCCAGCAGTGAATCAGGGCCTCCCTACGAGCAGTACTTC. Its translation: CASSESGPPYEQYF.

The chain is built from TRBV11-3 and TRBJ2-2; D not certain. The CDR3 runs 13 residues. CDR1 and CDR2 (germline): SGHNT, YENEEA. V lost 4 bases and J lost 2, with 5 bases in between. The CDR3 DNA sequence: TGTGCCAGCAGCTCTCGAAACACCGGGGAGCTGTTTTTT. Its translation: CASSSRNTGELFF.